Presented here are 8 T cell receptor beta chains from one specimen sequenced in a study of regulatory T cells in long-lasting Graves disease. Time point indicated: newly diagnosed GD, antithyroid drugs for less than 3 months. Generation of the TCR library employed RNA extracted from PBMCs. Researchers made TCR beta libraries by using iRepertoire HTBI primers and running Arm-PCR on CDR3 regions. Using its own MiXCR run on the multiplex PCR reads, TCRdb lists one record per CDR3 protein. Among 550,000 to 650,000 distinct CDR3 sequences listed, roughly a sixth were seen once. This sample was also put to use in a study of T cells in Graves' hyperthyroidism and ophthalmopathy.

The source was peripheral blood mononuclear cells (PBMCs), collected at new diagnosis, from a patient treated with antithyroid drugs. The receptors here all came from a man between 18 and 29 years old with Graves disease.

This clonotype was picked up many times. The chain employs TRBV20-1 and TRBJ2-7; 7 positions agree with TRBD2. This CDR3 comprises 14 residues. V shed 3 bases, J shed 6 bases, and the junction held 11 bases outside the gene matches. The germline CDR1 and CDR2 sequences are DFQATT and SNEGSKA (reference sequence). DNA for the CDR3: TGCAGTGCTAGGATACTAGCGTTGGGGAGCGAGCAGTACTTC. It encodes CSARILALGSEQYF.

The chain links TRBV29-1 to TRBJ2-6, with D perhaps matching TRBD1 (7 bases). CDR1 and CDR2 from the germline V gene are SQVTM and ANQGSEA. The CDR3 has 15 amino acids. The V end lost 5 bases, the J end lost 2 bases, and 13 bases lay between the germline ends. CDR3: CSVRIRGAGANVLTF. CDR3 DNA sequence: TGCAGCGTTCGCATCAGGGGGGCTGGGGCCAACGTCCTGACTTTC.

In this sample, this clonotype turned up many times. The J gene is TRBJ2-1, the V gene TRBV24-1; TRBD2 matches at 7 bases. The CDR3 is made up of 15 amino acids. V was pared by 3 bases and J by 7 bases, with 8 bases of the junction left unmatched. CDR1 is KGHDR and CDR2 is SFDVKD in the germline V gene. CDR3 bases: TGTGCCACCAGTGATCGAGTGGGGGGGGTGAATGAGCAGTTCTTC. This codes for CATSDRVGGVNEQFF.

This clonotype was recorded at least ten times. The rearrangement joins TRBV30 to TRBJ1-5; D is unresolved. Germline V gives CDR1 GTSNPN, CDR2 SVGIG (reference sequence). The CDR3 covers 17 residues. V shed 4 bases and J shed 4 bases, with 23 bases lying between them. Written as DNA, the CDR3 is TGTGCCTGGACTCTGGCTGGAGTTCGGAGGCTTAATCAGCCCCAGCATTTT. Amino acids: CAWTLAGVRRLNQPQHF.

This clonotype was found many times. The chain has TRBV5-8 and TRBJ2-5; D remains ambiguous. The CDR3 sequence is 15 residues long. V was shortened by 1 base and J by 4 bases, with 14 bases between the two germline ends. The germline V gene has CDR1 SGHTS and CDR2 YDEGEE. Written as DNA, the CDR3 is TGTGCCAGCAGCTTGAGGCTAGTGGAGACAGAGACCCAGTACTTC. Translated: CASSLRLVETETQYF.

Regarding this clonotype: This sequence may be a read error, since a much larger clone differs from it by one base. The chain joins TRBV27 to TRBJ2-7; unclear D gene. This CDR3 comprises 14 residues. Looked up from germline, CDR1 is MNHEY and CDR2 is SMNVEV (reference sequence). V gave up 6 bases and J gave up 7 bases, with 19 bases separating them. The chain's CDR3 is CASRPSRSYNEQYF. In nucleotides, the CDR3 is TGTGCCAGCAGGCCGAGTCGGTCCTACAATGAGCAGTACTTC.

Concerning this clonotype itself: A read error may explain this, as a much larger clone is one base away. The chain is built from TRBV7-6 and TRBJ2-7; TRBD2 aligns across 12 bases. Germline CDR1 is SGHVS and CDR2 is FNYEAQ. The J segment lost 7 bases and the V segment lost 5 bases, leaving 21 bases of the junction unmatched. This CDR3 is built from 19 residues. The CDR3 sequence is CASSPSGRALGISYNEQYF. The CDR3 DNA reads TGTGCCAGCAGCCCTAGCGGGAGGGCATTAGGTATATCCTACAATGAGCAGTACTTC.

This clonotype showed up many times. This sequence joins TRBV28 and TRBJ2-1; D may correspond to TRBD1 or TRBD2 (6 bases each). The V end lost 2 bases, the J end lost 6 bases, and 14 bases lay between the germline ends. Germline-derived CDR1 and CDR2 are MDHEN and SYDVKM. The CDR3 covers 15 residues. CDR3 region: CASSLVTGRSNEQFF. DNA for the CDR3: TGTGCCAGCAGTTTAGTCACAGGGAGGTCCAATGAGCAGTTCTTC. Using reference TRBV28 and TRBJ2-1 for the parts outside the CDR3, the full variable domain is DVKVTQSSRYLVKRTGEKVFLECVQDMDHENMFWYRQDPGLGLRLIYFSYDVKMKEKGDIPEGYSVSREKKERFSLILESASTNQTSMYLCASSLVTGRSNEQFFGPGTRLTVL.